This entry lists 29 T cell receptor beta chains sequenced from one sample in a study of shared clonotypes between healthy human individuals. Produced via immunoSEQ multiplex PCR; TCRdb's table is partial and in-frame only. The table shows some 980,000 clones, with 76% occurring only once. What was sequenced was memory CD4+ T cells sorted from blood. Subset here: CD45RA-negative fraction. These receptors were taken from a man aged 18 to 30 in good health.

This chain uses TRBV18 with TRBJ2-3; 11 positions agree with TRBD1. The germline gives CDR1 KGHSH, CDR2 LQKENI. J gave up 3 bases and V 8 bases, and 7 bases lay outside the gene matches. The CDR3 contains 15 residues. The CDR3, as DNA: TGTGCCAGCCGGCCCGGGACAGGGGGAACAGATACGCAGTATTTT. Protein: CASRPGTGGTDTQYF.

The chain links TRBV5-1 to TRBJ2-5; 7 positions match TRBD1. In germline, CDR1 is SGHRS, CDR2 YFSETQ. The length of the CDR3 is 16 residues. V shed 0 bases, J shed 3 bases, and the junction held 8 bases outside the gene matches. The CDR3 sequence is CASSLGLRQGEETQYF. CDR3 nucleotides: TGCGCCAGCAGCTTGGGGCTAAGACAGGGAGAAGAGACCCAGTACTTC. Full variable domain (rest looked up from reference TRBV5-1 and TRBJ2-5): KAGVTQTPRYLIKTRGQQVTLSCSPISGHRSVSWYQQTPGQGLQFLFEYFSETQRNKGNFPGRFSGRQFSNSRSEMNVSTLELGDSALYLCASSLGLRQGEETQYFGPGTRLLVL.

This chain joins TRBV5-5 and TRBJ1-1, with 9 positions matching TRBD1. The CDR3 contains 15 residues. With 4 bases clipped from V and 8 bases from J, the junction kept 12 bases outside the gene matches. Looked up from germline, CDR1 is SGHKS and CDR2 is YYEKEE (reference sequence). DNA of the CDR3: TGTGCCAGCAGCCGTAGTGCGACAGGGGGGATGGAAGCTTTCTTT. It codes for CASSRSATGGMEAFF.

This clone was observed at least ten times. The J gene is TRBJ2-7, the V gene TRBV10-1, with D unresolved. Trimming stripped 2 bases from V and 0 bases from J, with 14 bases between. From germline, CDR1 is WNHNN and CDR2 SYGVQD (reference sequence). The CDR3 has 16 residues. DNA for the CDR3: TGCGCCAGCAGTGAGAGGCGGCCCCCGGCCTCCTACGAGCAGTACTTC. It encodes CASSERRPPASYEQYF.

With respect to this clone: The same CDR3 arises from other DNA sequences in this sample as well. This chain links TRBV15 with TRBJ2-7; either TRBD1 or TRBD2 may supply D (5 bases each). Trimming cost V 5 bases and J 4 bases, with 12 bases left between them. CDR3 length: 13 residues. CDR1 and CDR2 (germline): LNHNV, YYDKDF (reference sequence). CDR3: CATSRDRGYEQYF. Written as DNA, the CDR3 is TGTGCCACCAGCCGGGACCGGGGTTACGAGCAGTACTTC.

V gene TRBV9 combines with J gene TRBJ2-1; the match to TRBD2 covers 8 bases. V shed 2 bases, J shed 3 bases, and the junction held 4 bases outside the gene matches. The CDR3 has 15 residues. Germline V CDR1 and CDR2: SGDLS, YYNGEE. DNA for the CDR3: TGTGCCAGCAGCGTCACTAGCGGAAACTACAATGAGCAGTTCTTC. Translation gives CASSVTSGNYNEQFF.

As concerns this clone: At one boundary the junction diverges from the germline segment, which might be a read error. CDR3 sequence (DNA): TGCAGTGCTAGAGTTGCAGCCGTCAGCCAATTT. Translated, it gives CSARVAAVSQF. This chain links TRBV20-1 with TRBJ1-1; no firm D call. The germline gives CDR1 DFQATT, CDR2 SNEGSKA (reference sequence). The CDR3 is 11 residues long.

The J gene is TRBJ2-1, the V gene TRBV7-9, with 12 bases fitting TRBD2. Germline V gives CDR1 SEHNR, CDR2 FQNEAQ (reference sequence). With V trimmed by 5 bases and J by 9 bases, 8 bases remained unmatched. The CDR3 contains 15 residues. The CDR3: CASSALAGGRGEQFF. The CDR3 DNA is TGTGCCAGCAGCGCGCTAGCGGGGGGGCGCGGTGAGCAGTTCTTC.

This rearrangement joins TRBV7-6 to TRBJ2-4; perhaps D is TRBD1 or TRBD2 (5 bases each). V lost 4 bases and J lost 5, with 15 bases in between. This CDR3 has 15 amino acids. Germline V CDR1 and CDR2: SGHVS, FNYEAQ. In nucleotides, the CDR3 is TGTGCCAGCAGCTCCCGGGACCCCATCCAAAACATTCAGTACTTC. Amino acids: CASSSRDPIQNIQYF.

The chain employs TRBV29-1 and TRBJ1-4; 8 bases are shared with TRBD1. This CDR3 has 16 residues. CDR1 and CDR2 (germline): SQVTM, ANQGSEA. J gave up 6 bases and V 6 bases, and 15 bases lay outside the gene matches. CDR3 nucleotides: TGCAGCGTAGGAAGGACAGGGAGTAGACGGGATGAAAAACTGTTTTTT. It yields the protein CSVGRTGSRRDEKLFF.

V and J are TRBV30 and TRBJ2-5, with D possibly TRBD2 on 6 matching bases. This CDR3 region has 16 residues. Germline values: CDR1 GTSNPN, CDR2 SVGIG (reference sequence). Trimming stripped 3 bases from V and 5 bases from J, with 22 bases between. The CDR3 protein is CAWRGGLGAYGETQYF. Written as DNA, the CDR3 is TGTGCCTGGAGGGGAGGACTCGGGGCCTACGGGGAGACCCAGTACTTC.

This clone is a singleton in its sample. V is TRBV9 and J is TRBJ1-6; D remains ambiguous. CDR1 and CDR2 (germline): SGDLS, YYNGEE. Between the trimmed V and J ends, which lost 4 bases and 7 bases, there was a span of 9 bases. CDR3 size: 13 residues. The CDR3 DNA follows: TGTGCCAGCAGCCCAAACATGAATTCACCCCTCCACTTT. Translated: CASSPNMNSPLHF.

The rearrangement uses TRBV28 and TRBJ1-3; D might be TRBD1 (5 bases). The CDR3 covers 16 residues. Germline V CDR1 and CDR2: MDHEN, SYDVKM. Trimming removed 2 bases from V and 4 bases from J, with 15 bases in between. This CDR3 is CASSLAGTGPGNTIYF. In DNA, the CDR3 is TGTGCCAGCAGTTTAGCTGGGACGGGCCCCGGAAACACCATATATTTT.

The chain uses TRBV7-3 and TRBJ2-5, with 8 bases aligning to TRBD1. Germline CDR1 and CDR2: SGHTA and FQGTGA. The V segment lost 5 bases and the J segment 2 bases; nucleotides outside the gene matches: 7. The length of the CDR3 is 15 residues. This chain's CDR3 is CASSLGGTGQETQYF. CDR3 DNA sequence: TGTGCCAGCAGCCTCGGTGGGACAGGACAAGAGACCCAGTACTTC.

J is TRBJ2-3 and V is TRBV5-1, with TRBD2 identical over 7 bases. Looked up from germline, CDR1 is SGHRS and CDR2 is YFSETQ. V lost 7 bases, J lost 4 bases, and 15 bases stayed unmatched. CDR3 length: 16 residues. CDR3 DNA: TGCGCCAGCGACAAAGGGGCTAGCGGCCCCGCAGATACGCAGTATTTT. As protein: CASDKGASGPADTQYF.

This clone came up a few times. The rearrangement links TRBV14 to TRBJ1-6; no clear D. There are 15 residues in the CDR3. V was shortened by 5 bases and J by 5 bases, with 13 bases between the two germline ends. Germline values: CDR1 SGHDN, CDR2 FVKESK. The CDR3 loop is CASSKGMTDNSPLHF. The CDR3, as DNA: TGTGCCAGCAGCAAAGGGATGACCGATAATTCACCCCTCCACTTT.

The V call is TRBV29-1, the J call TRBJ2-2; 8 nucleotides align to TRBD1. The germline CDR1 and CDR2 sequences are SQVTM and ANQGSEA. V shed 4 bases and J 2 bases; nucleotides not matched to a gene: 9. This CDR3 has 16 residues. This CDR3 is CSVVAQGAVNTGELFF. In DNA, the CDR3 is TGCAGCGTTGTGGCGCAGGGGGCGGTAAACACCGGGGAGCTGTTTTTT.

The rearrangement links TRBV10-3 to TRBJ2-1; unclear D gene. CDR1 and CDR2 from the germline V gene are ENHRY and SYGVKD. Trimming removed 6 bases from V and 5 bases from J, with 5 bases in between. The CDR3 contains 11 residues. CDR3 in amino acids: CAISDNNEQFF. CDR3 DNA: TGTGCCATCAGCGATAACAATGAGCAGTTCTTC.

The J gene is TRBJ2-7, the V gene TRBV7-6; 7 bases align to TRBD2. The CDR3 contains 15 residues. CDR1 is SGHVS, CDR2 FNYEAQ, per germline. Trimming cost V 5 bases and J 2 bases; bases outside gene matches: 9. In nucleotides, the CDR3 is TGTGCCAGCAGCGAGAGACTAGCTGAAACCTACGAGCAGTACTTC. Translation gives CASSERLAETYEQYF.

This clone was seen only a few times. At one end, the junction sequence differs from germline, possibly due to a read error. The chain carries TRBV7-7 and TRBJ2-7; possibly TRBD1 or TRBD2 for D (5 bases each). Germline V gene lookup returns CDR1 SSHAT and CDR2 FNYEAQ (reference sequence). The CDR3 has 15 amino acids. The CDR3 coding sequence is TGTGCTAGCAGCTTAGGGGATAGCGCCTCCTACGAGCAGTACTTC. Amino acids: CASSLGDSASYEQYF.

This clone was counted only a few times. The J gene is TRBJ2-7, the V gene TRBV2; possibly TRBD1 for D (7 bases). The germline gives CDR1 SNHLY, CDR2 FYNNEI. The length of the CDR3 is 13 residues. The V and J ends lost 7 bases and 2 bases respectively, with 12 bases between them. CDR3 amino acids: CASNDREAYEQYF. The CDR3 DNA follows: TGTGCCAGCAATGACAGGGAGGCCTACGAGCAGTACTTC.

This chain uses TRBV11-2 with TRBJ2-6, with D possibly TRBD2 on 6 matching bases. Germline values: CDR1 SGHAT, CDR2 FQNNGV. The CDR3 loop spans 17 amino acids. V dropped 1 base and J dropped 0 bases, with 10 bases sitting between them. Written as DNA, the CDR3 is TGTGCCAGCAGCTTAGTTGTCGGGGGCTCTGGGGCCAACGTCCTGACTTTC. Residues: CASSLVVGGSGANVLTF.

Turning to this clone: The sample holds other DNA sequences that translate to the same CDR3. V is TRBV7-2 and J is TRBJ1-1; 8 bases agree with TRBD1. Germline V gene sequence: CDR1 SGHTA, CDR2 FQGNSA. CDR3 length: 14 residues. V trimming: 1 base; J trimming: 3 bases; junction bases outside the gene matches: 1. CDR3 in amino acids: CASSLGQGYTEAFF. In DNA, the CDR3 is TGTGCCAGCAGCTTAGGACAGGGGTACACTGAAGCTTTCTTT.

The V gene is TRBV7-9, the J gene TRBJ2-3; tentative D call: TRBD1 (6 bases). V was pared by 6 bases and J by 6 bases, with 13 bases between. CDR3 length equals 13 residues. CDR1 is SEHNR and CDR2 is FQNEAQ in the germline V gene (reference sequence). The DNA for the CDR3 is TGTGCCAGCAGTCTCGCAGGGGATGATACGCAGTATTTT. It yields the protein CASSLAGDDTQYF. Full variable domain (remainder filled in from reference TRBV7-9 and TRBJ2-3): DTGVSQNPRHKITKRGQNVTFRCDPISEHNRLYWYRQTLGQGPEFLTYFQNEAQLEKSRLLSDRFSAERPKGSFSTLEIQRTEQGDSAMYLCASSLAGDDTQYFGPGTRLTVL.

The CDR3 DNA sequence: TGTGCCAGCAGCCCATACCCACCGACAGGGACCTATGGCTACACCTTC. Residues: CASSPYPPTGTYGYTF. The gene calls are TRBV6-6 and TRBJ1-2; 7 bases line up with TRBD1. V trimming: 6 bases; J trimming: 4 bases; junction bases outside the gene matches: 14. This CDR3 has 16 residues. CDR1 is MNHNY and CDR2 is SVGAGI in the germline V gene (reference sequence).

Comments on this clone: At one of its ends the junction is not consistent with the germline gene, which may arise from a read error. V gene TRBV7-7 combines with J gene TRBJ2-5, with D tentatively TRBD2 (6 bases). CDR1 is SSHAT and CDR2 is FNYEAQ in the germline V gene (reference sequence). This CDR3 is built from 15 residues. In DNA form, the CDR3 reads TGTGCTAGCAGCTCACGACCCGACGGGGGAGAGACCCAGTACTTC. Its protein product is CASSSRPDGGETQYF.

This clone was seen more than once but under ten times. CDR3 coding DNA: TGTGCCAGCACAACCGGGACGCGGGGGAGCTACGAGCAGTACTTC. Protein product: CASTTGTRGSYEQYF. The chain combines TRBV6-6 with TRBJ2-7; the match to TRBD2 covers 7 bases. J was trimmed by 3 bases and V by 7 bases; bases with no gene match: 12. The germline CDR1 and CDR2 sequences are MNHNY and SVGAGI (reference sequence). The CDR3 is 15 amino acids.

This chain joins TRBV5-4 and TRBJ2-2; no clear D. Germline V gives CDR1 SGHNT, CDR2 YYREEE (reference sequence). There are 16 residues in the CDR3. Deletions cut 0 bases from V and 5 bases from J, with 14 bases between. The CDR3 nucleotides read TGTGCCAGCAGCTTGGTCCCAGGATTAACAACCGGGGAGCTGTTTTTT. Its protein product is CASSLVPGLTTGELFF.

V usage is TRBV5-1 and J usage is TRBJ1-1, with TRBD1 matching over 12 bases. This CDR3 comprises 14 residues. CDR1 is SGHRS, CDR2 YFSETQ, per germline. The ends lost 3 bases at V and 11 bases at J; junction bases unmatched: 8. CDR3 coding DNA: TGCGCCAGCAGCTCGGGCGGGACAGGGGGCTTTGCTTTCTTT. This translates into CASSSGGTGGFAFF.